This T cell receptor beta chain was identified in a study of T cell responses to AZD1222 COVID-19 vaccine. Turning to the study itself: Both about-4-week and about-12-week second-dose recipients were combined. Study-level points and caveats: Regions left unmutated in variants are reportedly the target of nearly half of spike-specific TCRs. After the peak T cell response, and only then, were repertoires sampled.

With regard to this clone: Its target is unknown.

The method was immunoSEQ multiplex PCR; TCRdb's version includes in-frame clones alone and lacks a portion of them. The sample lists about 150,000 clones, almost 95% seen once, with under 2.5% in the top ten. Unmatched junction bases numbered 7, after V lost 6 bases and J lost 2 bases. The CDR3 runs 15 residues. From germline, CDR1 is MNHEY and CDR2 SVGEGT. The TCR comes from an adult in good health. Specimen: peripheral blood, collected on day 0 of AZD1222 vaccination. The gene calls are TRBV6-2 or TRBV6-3 and TRBJ2-1; TRBD1 matches 7 bases. CDR3 region: CASSRQGGTYNEQFF. The CDR3 DNA is TGTGCCAGCAGCCGACAGGGTGGGACCTACAATGAGCAGTTCTTC.